This passage covers 18 T cell receptor beta chains from one sample sequenced in a study of blood T cell repertoires in COVID-19. Only in-frame clones appear in the TCRdb table, and some are missing; sequencing was by immunoSEQ multiplex PCR. The table lists about 44,000 clones, about nine tenths of them singletons. The sample taken for sequencing was peripheral blood. These receptors came from a man between 70 and 80 years old with active COVID-19.

The V call is TRBV9, the J call TRBJ1-1; D is unclear. CDR3 length: 14 residues. Trimming removed 4 bases at V and 1 base at J, with 11 bases between. Germline values: CDR1 SGDLS, CDR2 YYNGEE. The DNA for the CDR3 is TGTGCCAGCAGCTTTCTAGCGGGGAACACTGAAGCTTTCTTT. Protein product: CASSFLAGNTEAFF.

The V gene is TRBV15, the J gene TRBJ1-1; D not resolved. V dropped 0 bases and J dropped 1 base, with 6 bases sitting between them. Per germline, CDR1 LNHNV and CDR2 YYDKDF (reference sequence). This CDR3 contains 14 residues. The CDR3 DNA reads as TGTGCCACCAGCAGAGATCCTAAGAACACTGAAGCTTTCTTT. It specifies CATSRDPKNTEAFF. The variable domain in full, with the rest retrieved from reference TRBV15 and TRBJ1-1, is DAMVIQNPRYQVTQFGKPVTLSCSQTLNHNVMYWYQQKSSQAPKLLFHYYDKDFNNEADTPDNFQSRRPNTSFCFLDIRSPGLGDTAMYLCATSRDPKNTEAFFGQGTRLTVV.

This clone showed up just a few times. This chain uses TRBV5-1 with TRBJ2-1; tentatively, D is TRBD2 (6 bases). The germline V and J ends were trimmed by 0 bases and 1 base, with 14 bases remaining between them. The germline V gene has CDR1 SGHRS and CDR2 YFSETQ. The CDR3 is 17 residues long. Written as DNA, the CDR3 is TGCGCCAGCAGCTTGGGGCCCGGGGGTTCGTCCTACAATGAGCAGTTCTTC. Translated: CASSLGPGGSSYNEQFF.

The count of this clone is one. This chain links TRBV27 with TRBJ2-7; 7 nucleotides align to TRBD1. The CDR3 sequence is 14 residues long. The germline gives CDR1 MNHEY, CDR2 SMNVEV (reference sequence). Trimming cost V 5 bases and J 2 bases; bases outside gene matches: 6. The CDR3 sequence is CASSADRATYEQYF. CDR3 in DNA: TGTGCCAGCAGTGCCGACAGGGCGACCTACGAGCAGTACTTC.

This clone has a single count. This chain links TRBV10-1 with TRBJ2-1, with D possibly TRBD1 on 5 matching bases. In germline, CDR1 is WNHNN, CDR2 SYGVQD (reference sequence). The CDR3 has 16 residues. Trimming pared 2 bases from V and 4 bases from J, leaving 15 bases between. The CDR3 here is CASSEPGSLSYNEQFF. Here the CDR3 DNA reads TGCGCCAGCAGTGAGCCAGGGTCACTCTCTTACAATGAGCAGTTCTTC.

This clone has only a few counts. The CDR3 DNA reads as TGTGCCAGTAGTACACCGGGACTAGCACTGAACGAGCAGTACTTC. Its protein product is CASSTPGLALNEQYF. V is TRBV19 and J is TRBJ2-7, with TRBD2 matching over 9 bases. The CDR3 is 15 amino acids. V lost 4 bases to trimming and J lost 5 bases; unmatched junction nucleotides: 9. In germline, CDR1 is LNHDA, CDR2 SQIVND (reference sequence).

This clone is medium-sized (0.01 to 0.1%) by share. This chain uses TRBV19 with TRBJ1-4, with 7 positions matching TRBD1. The length of the CDR3 is 15 residues. J was trimmed by 5 bases and V by 3 bases; bases with no gene match: 6. Germline CDR1 LNHDA, CDR2 SQIVND (reference sequence). The CDR3 region is CASSIQTGPNEKLFF. For the CDR3, the DNA is TGTGCCAGTAGTATCCAGACAGGGCCGAATGAAAAACTGTTTTTT.

This sequence joins TRBV5-1 and TRBJ1-1; the match to TRBD1 covers 8 bases. Germline loops: CDR1 SGHRS, CDR2 YFSETQ. The CDR3 runs to 14 residues. The ends lost 2 bases at V and 5 bases at J; junction bases unmatched: 5. CDR3 sequence: CASSFLQGDTEAFF. DNA for the CDR3: TGCGCCAGCAGCTTCTTACAGGGGGATACTGAAGCTTTCTTT.

The CDR3 is CASSESIQGAQHF. In DNA, the CDR3 is TGCGCCAGCAGTGAGTCCATTCAGGGTGCCCAGCATTTT. This sequence joins TRBV10-1 and TRBJ1-5; tentative D call: TRBD1 (5 bases). Germline values: CDR1 WNHNN, CDR2 SYGVQD (reference sequence). This CDR3 contains 13 residues. Between the trimmed V and J ends, which lost 0 bases and 11 bases, there was a span of 11 bases.

The genes are TRBV5-1 and TRBJ1-2; 8 positions match TRBD1. Germline V gene sequence: CDR1 SGHRS, CDR2 YFSETQ. The junction had 12 bases not matched to a gene; V was cut back by 7 bases and J by 4 bases. This CDR3 has 15 amino acids. CDR3 region: CASRTSGQAPYGYTF. Written as DNA, the CDR3 is TGCGCCAGCCGCACCTCGGGACAGGCCCCCTATGGCTACACCTTC.

This clone has just one count. This chain links TRBV24-1 with TRBJ2-7; D possibly corresponds to TRBD1 (7 bases). The CDR3 spans 13 residues. V was pared by 4 bases and J by 9 bases, with 15 bases between. Germline V CDR1 and CDR2: KGHDR, SFDVKD. The chain's CDR3 is CATSDPTGRRQYF. The DNA of the CDR3 is TGTGCCACCAGTGACCCGACAGGGAGGCGGCAGTACTTC.

V and J are TRBV7-2 and TRBJ1-5; 8 nucleotides line up with TRBD1. The length of the CDR3 is 17 residues. V shed 5 bases and J 0 bases; nucleotides not matched to a gene: 9. Germline CDR1 SGHTA, CDR2 FQGNSA. In DNA, the CDR3 is TGTGCCAGCAGCCCACGGACAGGGCTTAATAGCAATCAGCCCCAGCATTTT. Translating it yields CASSPRTGLNSNQPQHF.

This chain uses TRBV18 with TRBJ1-2, with 11 positions matching TRBD1. Germline V gene data show CDR1 as KGHSH and CDR2 as LQKENI. This CDR3 region has 17 residues. The trim removed 1 base at V and 0 bases at J, leaving 4 bases unmatched. DNA for the CDR3: TGTGCCAGCTCACCACGGGACAGGGGGAAGGCTAACTATGGCTACACCTTC. This sequence encodes CASSPRDRGKANYGYTF.

The chain uses TRBV28 and TRBJ1-2; 8 bases fit TRBD1. The germline V gene encodes CDR1 MDHEN and CDR2 SYDVKM. CDR3 length: 14 residues. The trim removed 6 bases at V and 4 bases at J, leaving 7 bases unmatched. The CDR3 protein is CASRKDRASYGYTF. The CDR3 nucleotides read TGTGCCAGCAGAAAGGACAGGGCCTCCTATGGCTACACCTTC.

The V and J genes are TRBV6-2 or TRBV6-3 and TRBJ2-7; the match to TRBD2 covers 9 bases. The ends lost 2 bases at V and 4 bases at J; junction bases unmatched: 3. Germline CDR1 is MNHEY and CDR2 is SVGEGT. CDR3 size: 14 residues. The CDR3 region is CASSYPTSGYEQYF. Written as DNA, the CDR3 is TGTGCCAGCAGTTACCCGACTAGCGGTTACGAGCAGTACTTC.

The chain joins TRBV6-5 to TRBJ1-4; D is possibly TRBD1 (5 bases). V lost 2 bases and J lost 4, with 11 bases in between. Germline V gene data show CDR1 as MNHEY and CDR2 as SVGAGI. CDR3 size: 15 residues. The CDR3 coding sequence is TGTGCCAGCAGTTACGCGGGACCGCGTAATGAAAAACTGTTTTTT. Translation gives CASSYAGPRNEKLFF.

The V gene is TRBV5-4, the J gene TRBJ2-7; 14 nucleotides align to TRBD2. This CDR3 has 16 residues. Germline trimming cut 0 bases from V and 2 bases from J; bases unmatched to any gene: 1. Germline CDR1 reads SGHNT; CDR2 reads YYREEE (reference sequence). The CDR3 here is CASSLGLAGGTYEQYF. The CDR3 DNA is TGTGCCAGCAGCTTGGGACTAGCGGGGGGGACCTACGAGCAGTACTTC.

This sequence joins TRBV24-1 and TRBJ2-2; the D is unclear. The germline V gene encodes CDR1 KGHDR and CDR2 SFDVKD. The CDR3 contains 14 residues. Between the trimmed V and J ends, which lost 3 bases and 4 bases, there was a span of 8 bases. CDR3 in DNA: TGTGCCACCAGTGATACCGGTACCACCGGGGAGCTGTTTTTT. As protein: CATSDTGTTGELFF.